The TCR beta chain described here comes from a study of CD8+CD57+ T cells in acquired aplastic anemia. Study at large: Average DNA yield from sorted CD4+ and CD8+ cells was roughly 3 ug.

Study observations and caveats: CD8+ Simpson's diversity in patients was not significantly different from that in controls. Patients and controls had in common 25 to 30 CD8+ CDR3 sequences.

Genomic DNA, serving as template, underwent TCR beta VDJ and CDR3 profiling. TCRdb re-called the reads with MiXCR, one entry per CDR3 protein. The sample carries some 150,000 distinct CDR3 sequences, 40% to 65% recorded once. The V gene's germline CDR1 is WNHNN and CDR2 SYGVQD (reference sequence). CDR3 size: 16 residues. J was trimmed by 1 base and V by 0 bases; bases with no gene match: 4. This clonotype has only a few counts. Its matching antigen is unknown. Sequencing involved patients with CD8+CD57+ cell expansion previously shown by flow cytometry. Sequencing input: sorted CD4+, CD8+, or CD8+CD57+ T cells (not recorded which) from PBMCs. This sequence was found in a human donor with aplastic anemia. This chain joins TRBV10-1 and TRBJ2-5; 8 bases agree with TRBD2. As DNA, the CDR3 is TGCGCCAGCAGTGAGTCGGGTAGCGGGGTCCAAGAGACCCAGTACTTC. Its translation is CASSESGSGVQETQYF.